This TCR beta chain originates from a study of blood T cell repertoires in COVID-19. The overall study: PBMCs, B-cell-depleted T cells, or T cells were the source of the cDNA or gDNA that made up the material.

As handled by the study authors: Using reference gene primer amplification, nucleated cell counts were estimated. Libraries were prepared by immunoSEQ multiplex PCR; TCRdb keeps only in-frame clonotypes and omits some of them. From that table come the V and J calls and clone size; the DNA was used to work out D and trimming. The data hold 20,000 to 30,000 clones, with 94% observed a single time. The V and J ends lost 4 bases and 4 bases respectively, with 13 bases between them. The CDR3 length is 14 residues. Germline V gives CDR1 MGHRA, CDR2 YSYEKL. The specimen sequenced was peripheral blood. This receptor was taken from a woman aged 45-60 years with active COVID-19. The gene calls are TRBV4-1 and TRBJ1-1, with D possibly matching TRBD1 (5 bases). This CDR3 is CASSRVEGVTEAFF. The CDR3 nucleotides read TGCGCCAGCAGCCGAGTTGAAGGGGTCACTGAAGCTTTCTTT.